This TCR beta chain was retrieved from a study of T cells in Graves' hyperthyroidism and ophthalmopathy. Patients aged 18 to 65 had newly diagnosed hyperthyroidism that had lasted under 2 months. The study's findings and limits: Most thyroid-expanded clonotypes above 0.001 were also found in blood. Ophthalmopathy was distinguished from stable hyperthyroidism by 13 V-J signatures.

Amplified regions were TCR beta CDR3 sequences from RNA transcripts. HTBI primers were the set used in a first-round RT-PCR of the TCR CDR3. One entry per CDR3 protein, called by TCRdb with MiXCR from the multiplex PCR reads. The table records around 450,000 distinct CDR3 sequences, approximately 13% of them present only once. Germline V CDR1 and CDR2: GTSNPN, SVGIG (reference sequence). The V and J ends lost 3 bases and 1 base respectively, with 6 bases between them. The CDR3 runs to 13 residues. Ten or more counts support this clonotype. Antigen specificity is unknown. The sample consisted of blood. V and J are TRBV30 and TRBJ2-2; D is unresolved. The TCR was taken from a woman younger than 30 with Graves' hyperthyroidism. CDR3 DNA sequence: TGTGCCTGGAGGGCAGGGAACACCGGGGAGCTGTTTTTT. It yields the protein CAWRAGNTGELFF.